A single sample is the source of the 7 T cell receptor beta chains below, sequenced in a study of T cell responses to AZD1222 COVID-19 vaccine. Repertoires were generated with immunoSEQ multiplex PCR, while TCRdb's copy carries only in-frame clones and drops some. Among 95,000 to 150,000 clones listed, roughly 93% were seen once. This specimen consisted of peripheral blood, obtained on day 0 of AZD1222 vaccination. The receptor source for this set is an adult in good health.

The genes are TRBV10-2 and TRBJ1-4; the match to TRBD1 covers 7 bases. Trimming at V came to 4 bases and at J to 5 bases, leaving 4 bases not matched to a gene. This CDR3 comprises 14 residues. Germline V gene data show CDR1 as WSHSY and CDR2 as SAAADI. The CDR3 sequence is CASSGTGENEKLFF. The DNA for the CDR3 is TGCGCCAGCAGTGGAACAGGGGAAAATGAAAAACTGTTTTTT.

This sequence joins TRBV3-1 (or the pseudogene TRBV3-2) and TRBJ1-1, with 10 bases matching TRBD1. The CDR3 is 15 amino acids. Germline CDR1 reads LGHDT; CDR2 reads YNNKEL (reference sequence). V lost 4 bases and J lost 6; bases outside the gene matches: 8. The CDR3 protein is CASSPEDRGLAEAFF. Here the CDR3 DNA reads TGTGCCAGCAGCCCTGAAGACAGGGGGCTCGCTGAAGCTTTCTTT.

This chain links TRBV28 with TRBJ1-2, with 9 positions matching TRBD1. There are 14 residues in the CDR3. The germline CDR1 and CDR2 sequences are MDHEN and SYDVKM. Trimming at V came to 9 bases and at J to 0 bases, leaving 5 bases not matched to a gene. CDR3 loop: CASTRQGANYGYTF. CDR3 in DNA: TGTGCCAGTACCCGACAGGGGGCTAACTATGGCTACACCTTC.

The rearrangement joins TRBV28 to TRBJ1-2; 9 positions match TRBD1. Unmatched junction bases numbered 6, after V lost 4 bases and J lost 0 bases. This CDR3 has 16 residues. Per the germline V gene, CDR1 is MDHEN and CDR2 is SYDVKM. Written as DNA, the CDR3 is TGTGCCAGCAGTTCCCCGGGACAGGGATCTAACTATGGCTACACCTTC. Its protein is CASSSPGQGSNYGYTF.

This clone showed up just once. The chain combines TRBV2 with TRBJ2-2; D gene ambiguous. The CDR3 is made up of 13 amino acids. Germline CDR1 reads SNHLY; CDR2 reads FYNNEI. V was pared by 0 bases and J by 4 bases, with 3 bases between. CDR3 sequence: CASSEASTGELFF. The CDR3 DNA reads TGTGCCAGCAGTGAAGCAAGCACCGGGGAGCTGTTTTTT.

The chain has TRBV7-2 and TRBJ2-3, with TRBD2 matching over 13 bases. The CDR3 length is 15 residues. Germline trimming cut 7 bases from V and 6 bases from J; bases unmatched to any gene: 7. CDR1 and CDR2 from the germline V gene are SGHTA and FQGNSA. CDR3 coding DNA: TGTGCCAGCACAGAACTAGCGGGAGGGCCGGATACGCAGTATTTT. Translated: CASTELAGGPDTQYF.

The table lists this clone with a few counts. The chain employs TRBV11-3 and TRBJ2-3, with TRBD1 matching over 7 bases. J gave up 6 bases and V 1 base, and 7 bases lay outside the gene matches. Per germline, CDR1 SGHNT and CDR2 YENEEA. This CDR3 has 15 residues. CDR3 protein: CASSLGAGGPDTQYF. The CDR3 DNA is TGTGCCAGCAGCTTAGGGGCAGGGGGTCCCGATACGCAGTATTTT. Together with reference TRBV11-3 and TRBJ2-3, the CDR3 gives the full variable domain: EAGVVQSPRYKIIEKKQPVAFWCNPISGHNTLYWYLQNLGQGPELLIRYENEEAVDDSQLPKDRFSAERLKGVDSTLKIQPAELGDSAVYLCASSLGAGGPDTQYFGPGTRLTVL.